This T cell receptor (beta chain) was documented in a study of blood T cell repertoires in COVID-19. As for the study in general: The origin of the acute and convalescent COVID-19 samples was the United States, Italy and Spain. PBMCs, B-cell-depleted T cells, or T cells were the source of the cDNA or gDNA that made up the material.

There are 15 residues in the CDR3. CDR1 LNHDA and CDR2 SQIVND come from the germline V gene (reference sequence). V was clipped by 4 bases and J by 3 bases; unmatched bases: 6. Methods used by the authors: Researchers report that nucleated cell counts were estimated from reference gene primer amplification. TCRdb keeps only in-frame clones here, not all; method: immunoSEQ multiplex PCR. V and J calls and clone size are those listed in that table; D and trimming were worked out from the DNA. This table has about 280,000 clones, roughly 85% appearing once. The receptor comes from a man aged 50-59 years with active or convalescent COVID-19. The sequenced sample consisted of peripheral blood. V gene TRBV19 combines with J gene TRBJ2-7; 10 nucleotides align to TRBD1. This CDR3 is CASSSLTGGFYEQYF. DNA for the CDR3: TGTGCCAGTAGTAGTTTGACAGGGGGCTTCTACGAGCAGTACTTC. Full variable domain (outside the CDR3, taken from reference TRBV19 and TRBJ2-7): DGGITQSPKYLFRKEGQNVTLSCEQNLNHDAMYWYRQDPGQGLRLIYYSQIVNDFQKGDIAEGYSVSREKKESFPLTVTSAQKNPTAFYLCASSSLTGGFYEQYFGPGTRLTVT.